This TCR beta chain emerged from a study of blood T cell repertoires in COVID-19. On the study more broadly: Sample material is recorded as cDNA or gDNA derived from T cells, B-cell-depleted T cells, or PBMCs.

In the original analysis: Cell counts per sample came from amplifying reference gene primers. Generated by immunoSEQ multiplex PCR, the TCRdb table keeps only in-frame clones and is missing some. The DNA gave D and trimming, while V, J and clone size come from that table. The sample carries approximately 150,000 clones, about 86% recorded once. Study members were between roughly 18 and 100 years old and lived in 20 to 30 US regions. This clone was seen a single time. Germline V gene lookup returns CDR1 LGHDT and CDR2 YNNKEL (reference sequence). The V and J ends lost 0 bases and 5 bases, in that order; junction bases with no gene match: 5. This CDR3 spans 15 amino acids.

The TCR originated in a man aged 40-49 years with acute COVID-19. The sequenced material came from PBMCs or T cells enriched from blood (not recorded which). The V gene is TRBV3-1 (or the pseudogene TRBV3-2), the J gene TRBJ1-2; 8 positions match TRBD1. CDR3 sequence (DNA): TGTGCCAGCAGCCAAGATCCAGGGACAGGTTATGGCTACACCTTC. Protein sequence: CASSQDPGTGYGYTF.